This T cell receptor (beta chain) was sequenced for a study of blood T cell repertoires in COVID-19. The wider study: Spain, Italy and the United States supplied samples that represented acute and convalescent COVID-19. The analysed material was cDNA or gDNA that came from T cells, B-cell-depleted T cells, or PBMCs.

Assay used: immunoSEQ multiplex PCR; TCRdb lists only in-frame clones, some missing. The top ten hold around 13% of the sample, which has some 120,000 clones, 84% seen once. Trimming removed 6 bases from V and 6 bases from J, with 11 bases in between. The CDR3 totals 12 residues. CDR1 is SQVTM, CDR2 ANQGSEA, per germline. The chain has TRBV29-1 and TRBJ1-4; no reliable D call. Input material: peripheral blood. The receptor was derived from a woman in her thirties who had recovered from COVID-19. The CDR3 DNA reads TGCAGCGTAGTAAGCGGAGATGAAAAACTGTTTTTT. Translation gives CSVVSGDEKLFF. Combining the CDR3 with reference TRBV29-1 and TRBJ1-4 gives the whole variable domain SAVISQKPSRDICQRGTSLTIQCQVDSQVTMMFWYRQQPGQSLTLIATANQGSEATYESGFVIDKFPISRPNLTFSTLTVSNMSPEDSSIYLCSVVSGDEKLFFGSGTQLSVL.